This T cell receptor (beta chain) originates from a study of beta chain features in type 1 diabetes. Reverse transcription of all isolated RNA meant that expressed TCRB transcripts were sequenced. Method: immunoSEQ multiplex PCR; TCRdb's copy keeps in-frame clones and lacks some. The table records about 360,000 clones, around 12% of them present only once. Germline lookup yields CDR1 SGHKS and CDR2 YYEKEE (reference sequence). The CDR3 totals 17 residues. The junction had 9 bases not matched to a gene; V was cut back by 0 bases and J by 3 bases. The sample consisted of naive CD4+ T cells from blood. This chain connects TRBV5-5 to TRBJ2-1; the match to TRBD1 covers 7 bases. This receptor was identified in a man aged 18 to 29 in good health. DNA of the CDR3: TGTGCCAGCAGCTTGGGGGCCATTCCAGGGGGCTACAATGAGCAGTTCTTC. Its translation is CASSLGAIPGGYNEQFF.